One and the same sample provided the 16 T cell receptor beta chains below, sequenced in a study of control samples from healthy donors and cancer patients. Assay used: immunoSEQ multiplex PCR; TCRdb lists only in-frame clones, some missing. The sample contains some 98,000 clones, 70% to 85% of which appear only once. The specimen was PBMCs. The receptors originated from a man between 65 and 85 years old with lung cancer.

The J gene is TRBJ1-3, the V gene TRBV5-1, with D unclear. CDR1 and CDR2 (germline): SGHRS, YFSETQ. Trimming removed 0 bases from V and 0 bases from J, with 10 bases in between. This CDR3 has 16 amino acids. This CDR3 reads CASSLVSVDSGNTIYF. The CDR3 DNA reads TGCGCCAGCAGCTTGGTATCGGTCGACTCTGGAAACACCATATATTTT.

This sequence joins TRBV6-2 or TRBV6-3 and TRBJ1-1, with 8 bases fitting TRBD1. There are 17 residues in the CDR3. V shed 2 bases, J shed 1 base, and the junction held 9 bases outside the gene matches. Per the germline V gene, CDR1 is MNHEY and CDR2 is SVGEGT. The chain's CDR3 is CASSYTLGQGQNTEAFF. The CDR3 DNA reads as TGTGCCAGCAGTTACACCCTTGGACAGGGTCAGAACACTGAAGCTTTCTTT.

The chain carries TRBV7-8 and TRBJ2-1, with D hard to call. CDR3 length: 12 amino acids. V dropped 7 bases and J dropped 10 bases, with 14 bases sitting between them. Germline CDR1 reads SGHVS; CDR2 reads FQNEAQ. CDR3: CASTRTTIEQFF. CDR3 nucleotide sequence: TGTGCCAGCACCCGAACCACAATCGAGCAGTTCTTC. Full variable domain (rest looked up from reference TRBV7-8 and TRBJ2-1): GAGVSQSPRYKVAKRGQDVALRCDPISGHVSLFWYQQALGQGPEFLTYFQNEAQLDKSGLPSDRFFAERPEGSVSTLKIQRTQQEDSAVYLCASTRTTIEQFFGPGTRLTVL.

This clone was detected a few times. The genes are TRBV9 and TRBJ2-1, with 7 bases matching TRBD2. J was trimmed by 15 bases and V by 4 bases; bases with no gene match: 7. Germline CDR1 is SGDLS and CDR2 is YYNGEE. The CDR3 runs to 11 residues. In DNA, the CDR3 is TGTGCCAGCAGCTCCGGACTAGATCGGTTCTTC. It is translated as CASSSGLDRFF.

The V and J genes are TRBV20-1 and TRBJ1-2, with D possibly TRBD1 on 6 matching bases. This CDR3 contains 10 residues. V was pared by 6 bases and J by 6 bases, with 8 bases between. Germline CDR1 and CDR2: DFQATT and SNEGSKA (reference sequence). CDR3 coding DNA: TGCAGTGCCCGACAGGATGGCTACACCTTC. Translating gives CSARQDGYTF.

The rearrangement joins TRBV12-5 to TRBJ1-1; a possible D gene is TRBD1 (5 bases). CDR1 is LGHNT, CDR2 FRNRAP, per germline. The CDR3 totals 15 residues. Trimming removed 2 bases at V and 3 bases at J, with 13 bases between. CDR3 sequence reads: CASGLYGALDTEAFF. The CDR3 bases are TGTGCTAGTGGTTTGTATGGGGCACTGGACACTGAAGCTTTCTTT.

For the CDR3, the DNA is TGTGCCACCAGTGATTTACGGCAGGCCCATAGGGATGAAAAACTGTTTTTT. Its protein is CATSDLRQAHRDEKLFF. The V gene is TRBV24-1, the J gene TRBJ1-4; D remains ambiguous. Germline loops: CDR1 KGHDR, CDR2 SFDVKD. Trimming cost V 1 base and J 6 bases, with 17 bases left between them. The CDR3 extends over 17 amino acids.

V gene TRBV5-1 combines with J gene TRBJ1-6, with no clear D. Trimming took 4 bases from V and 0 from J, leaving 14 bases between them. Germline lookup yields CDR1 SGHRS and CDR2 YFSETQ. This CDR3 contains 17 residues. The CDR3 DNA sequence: TGCGCCAGCAGCCCCGGACGCACGAGCTCCTATAATTCACCCCTCCACTTT. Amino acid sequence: CASSPGRTSSYNSPLHF.

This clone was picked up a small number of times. The DNA of the CDR3 is TGTGCCAGCAGAACAGGCCAGGATGGCTACACCTTC. Protein product: CASRTGQDGYTF. The V gene is TRBV6-5, the J gene TRBJ1-2; the D gene is possibly TRBD1 (5 bases). The CDR3 loop spans 12 amino acids. Germline loops: CDR1 MNHEY, CDR2 SVGAGI. The V end lost 6 bases, the J end lost 6 bases, and 11 bases lay between the germline ends.

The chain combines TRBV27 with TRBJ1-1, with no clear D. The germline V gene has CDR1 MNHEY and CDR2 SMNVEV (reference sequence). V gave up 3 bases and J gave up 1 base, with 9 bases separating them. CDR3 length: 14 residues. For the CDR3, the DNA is TGTGCCAGCAGTTTCCGGAGGTCGAACACTGAAGCTTTCTTT. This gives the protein CASSFRRSNTEAFF.

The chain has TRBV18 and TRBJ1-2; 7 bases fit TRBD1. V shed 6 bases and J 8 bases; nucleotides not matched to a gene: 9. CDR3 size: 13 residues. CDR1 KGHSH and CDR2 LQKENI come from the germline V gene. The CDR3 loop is CASSHDRDHGYTF. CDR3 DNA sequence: TGTGCCAGCTCCCATGACAGGGATCACGGCTACACCTTC.

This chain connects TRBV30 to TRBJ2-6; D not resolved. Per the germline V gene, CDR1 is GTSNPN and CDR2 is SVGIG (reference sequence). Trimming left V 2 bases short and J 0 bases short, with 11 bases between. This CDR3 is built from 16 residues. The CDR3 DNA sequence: TGTGCCTGGAGTCCCCCCTGGGACTCTGGGGCCAACGTCCTGACTTTC. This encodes CAWSPPWDSGANVLTF.

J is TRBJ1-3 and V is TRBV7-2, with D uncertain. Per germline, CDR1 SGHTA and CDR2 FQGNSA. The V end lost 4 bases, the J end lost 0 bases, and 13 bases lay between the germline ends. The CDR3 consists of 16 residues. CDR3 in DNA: TGTGCCAGCAGCTCAAGAGTCTTAAGCTCTGGAAACACCATATATTTT. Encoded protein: CASSSRVLSSGNTIYF.

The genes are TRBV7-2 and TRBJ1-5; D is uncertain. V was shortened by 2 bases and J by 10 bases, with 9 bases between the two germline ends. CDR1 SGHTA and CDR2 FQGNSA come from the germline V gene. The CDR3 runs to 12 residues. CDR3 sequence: CASSLSGKPQHF. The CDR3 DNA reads TGTGCCAGCAGCTTAAGTGGAAAACCCCAGCATTTT.

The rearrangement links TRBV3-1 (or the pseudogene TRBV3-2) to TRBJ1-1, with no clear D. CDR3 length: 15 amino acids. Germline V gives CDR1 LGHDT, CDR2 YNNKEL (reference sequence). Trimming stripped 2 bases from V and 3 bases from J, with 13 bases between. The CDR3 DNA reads TGTGCCAGCAGCCAAAGGCACCAAAGGGACACTGAAGCTTTCTTT. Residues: CASSQRHQRDTEAFF.

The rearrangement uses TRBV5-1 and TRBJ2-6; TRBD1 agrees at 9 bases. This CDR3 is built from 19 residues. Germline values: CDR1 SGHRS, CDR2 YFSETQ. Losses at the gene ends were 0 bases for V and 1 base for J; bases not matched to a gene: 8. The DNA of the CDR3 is TGCGCCAGCAGCTTGGTTTGGACAGGGGTATTGTCTGGGGCCAACGTCCTGACTTTC. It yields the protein CASSLVWTGVLSGANVLTF.